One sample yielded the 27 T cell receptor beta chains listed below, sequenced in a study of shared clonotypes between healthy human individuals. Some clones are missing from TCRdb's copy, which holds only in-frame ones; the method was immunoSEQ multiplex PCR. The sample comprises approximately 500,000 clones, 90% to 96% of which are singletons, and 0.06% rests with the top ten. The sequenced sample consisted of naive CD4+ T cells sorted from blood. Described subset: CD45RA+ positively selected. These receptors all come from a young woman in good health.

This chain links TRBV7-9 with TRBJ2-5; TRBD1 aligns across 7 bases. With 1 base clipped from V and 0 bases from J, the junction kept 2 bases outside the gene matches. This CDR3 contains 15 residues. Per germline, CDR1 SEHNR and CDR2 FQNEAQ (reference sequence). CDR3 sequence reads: CASSLGGQYQETQYF. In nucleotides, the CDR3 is TGTGCCAGCAGCTTAGGGGGACAGTACCAAGAGACCCAGTACTTC.

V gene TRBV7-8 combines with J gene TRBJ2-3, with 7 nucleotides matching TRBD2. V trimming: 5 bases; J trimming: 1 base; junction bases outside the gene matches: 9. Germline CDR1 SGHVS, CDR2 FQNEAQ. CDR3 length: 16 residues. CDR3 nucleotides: TGTGCCAGCAGCATGACTAGCATCCACGGCACAGATACGCAGTATTTT. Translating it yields CASSMTSIHGTDTQYF. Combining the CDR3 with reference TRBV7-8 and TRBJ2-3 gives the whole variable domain GAGVSQSPRYKVAKRGQDVALRCDPISGHVSLFWYQQALGQGPEFLTYFQNEAQLDKSGLPSDRFFAERPEGSVSTLKIQRTQQEDSAVYLCASSMTSIHGTDTQYFGPGTRLTVL.

Written as DNA, the CDR3 is TGTGCCAGCAGCTCCACGAGCAGGGATAACTATGGCTACACCTTC. It yields the protein CASSSTSRDNYGYTF. The V and J genes are TRBV14 and TRBJ1-2, with D perhaps matching TRBD1 (5 bases). The V end was cut by 5 bases, the J end by 1 base, with 14 bases between. Germline lookup yields CDR1 SGHDN and CDR2 FVKESK. The CDR3 runs 15 residues.

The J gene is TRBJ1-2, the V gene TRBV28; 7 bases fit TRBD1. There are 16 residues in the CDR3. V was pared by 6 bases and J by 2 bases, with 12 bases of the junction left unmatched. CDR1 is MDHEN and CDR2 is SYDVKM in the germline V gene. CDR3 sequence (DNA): TGTGCCAGCAGCCACAGCCCGGGACAGCAGAACTATGGCTACACCTTC. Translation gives CASSHSPGQQNYGYTF.

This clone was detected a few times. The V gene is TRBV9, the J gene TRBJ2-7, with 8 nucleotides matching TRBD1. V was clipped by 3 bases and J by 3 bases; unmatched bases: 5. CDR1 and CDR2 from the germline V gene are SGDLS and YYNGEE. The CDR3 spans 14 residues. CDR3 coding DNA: TGTGCCAGCAGCGGACAGGGGTCCTTCTACGAGCAGTACTTC. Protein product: CASSGQGSFYEQYF.

The CDR3 DNA sequence: TGTGCCAGCCTCCGGAGCGCCCAAGAGACCCAGTACTTC. Translating it yields CASLRSAQETQYF. J is TRBJ2-5 and V is TRBV7-9; no clear D. Germline loops: CDR1 SEHNR, CDR2 FQNEAQ (reference sequence). The CDR3 runs to 13 residues. The ends were cut back, 8 bases at V and 1 base at J, with 11 bases in the middle.

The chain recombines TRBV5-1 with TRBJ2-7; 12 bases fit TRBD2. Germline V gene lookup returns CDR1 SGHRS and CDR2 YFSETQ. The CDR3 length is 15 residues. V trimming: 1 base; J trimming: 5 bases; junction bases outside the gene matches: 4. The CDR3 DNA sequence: TGCGCCAGCAGCTTGCTAGCGGGAGGGGGAAACGAGCAGTACTTC. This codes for CASSLLAGGGNEQYF. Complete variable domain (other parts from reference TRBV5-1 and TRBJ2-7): KAGVTQTPRYLIKTRGQQVTLSCSPISGHRSVSWYQQTPGQGLQFLFEYFSETQRNKGNFPGRFSGRQFSNSRSEMNVSTLELGDSALYLCASSLLAGGGNEQYFGPGTRLTVT.

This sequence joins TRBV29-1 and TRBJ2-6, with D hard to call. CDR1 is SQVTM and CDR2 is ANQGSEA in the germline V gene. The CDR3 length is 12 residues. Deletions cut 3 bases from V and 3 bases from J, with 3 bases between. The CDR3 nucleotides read TGCAGCGTTGAGTATGGGGCCAACGTCCTGACTTTC. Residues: CSVEYGANVLTF.

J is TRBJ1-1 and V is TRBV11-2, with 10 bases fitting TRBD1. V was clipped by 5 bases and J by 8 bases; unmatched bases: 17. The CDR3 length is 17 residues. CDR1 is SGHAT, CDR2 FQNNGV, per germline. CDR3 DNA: TGTGCCAGCAGCCGGGGACAGGGGTTGCCACCTCCAACAGAAGCTTTCTTT. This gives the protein CASSRGQGLPPPTEAFF.

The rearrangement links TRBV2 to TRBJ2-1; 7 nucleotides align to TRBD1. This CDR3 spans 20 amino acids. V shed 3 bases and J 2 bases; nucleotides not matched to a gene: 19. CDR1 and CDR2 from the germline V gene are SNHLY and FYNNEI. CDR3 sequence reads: CASSDPWTGLKPNAYNEQFF. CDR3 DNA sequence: TGTGCCAGCAGTGACCCCTGGACAGGATTAAAGCCCAATGCCTACAATGAGCAGTTCTTC.

CDR3 sequence (DNA): TGTGCCAGCAGCTTAATCAGCGGGAGGGATATAGATACGCAGTATTTT. Its translation is CASSLISGRDIDTQYF. The rearrangement joins TRBV7-9 to TRBJ2-3; 10 positions agree with TRBD2. Germline V gene lookup returns CDR1 SEHNR and CDR2 FQNEAQ (reference sequence). The trim removed 2 bases at V and 5 bases at J, leaving 7 bases unmatched. This CDR3 contains 16 residues.

This CDR3 reads CASSPPYEQYF. Here the CDR3 DNA reads TGTGCCAGCAGTCCCCCCTACGAGCAGTACTTC. V and J are TRBV27 and TRBJ2-7; D ambiguous. Germline loops: CDR1 MNHEY, CDR2 SMNVEV (reference sequence). Trimming removed 5 bases from V and 2 bases from J, with 4 bases in between. The CDR3 is 11 residues long.

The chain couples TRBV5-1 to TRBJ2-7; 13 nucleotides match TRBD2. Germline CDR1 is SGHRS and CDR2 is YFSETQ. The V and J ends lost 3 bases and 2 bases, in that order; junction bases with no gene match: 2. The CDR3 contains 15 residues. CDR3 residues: CASSSGLAGAYEQYF. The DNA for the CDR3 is TGCGCCAGCAGCTCAGGACTAGCGGGGGCCTACGAGCAGTACTTC.

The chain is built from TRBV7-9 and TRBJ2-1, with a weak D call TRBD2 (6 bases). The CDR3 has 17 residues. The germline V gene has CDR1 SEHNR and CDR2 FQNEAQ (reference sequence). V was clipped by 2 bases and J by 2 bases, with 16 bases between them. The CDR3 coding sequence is TGTGCCAGCAGCTTAAGGGCCGGGAGCAGTGCCTACAATGAGCAGTTCTTC. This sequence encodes CASSLRAGSSAYNEQFF.

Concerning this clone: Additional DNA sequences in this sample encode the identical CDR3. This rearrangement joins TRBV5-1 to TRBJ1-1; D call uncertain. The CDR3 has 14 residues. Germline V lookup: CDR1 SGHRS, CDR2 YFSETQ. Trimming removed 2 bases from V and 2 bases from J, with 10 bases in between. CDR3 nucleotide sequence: TGCGCCAGCAGCTTCACCGGGCTCAACACTGAAGCTTTCTTT. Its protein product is CASSFTGLNTEAFF.

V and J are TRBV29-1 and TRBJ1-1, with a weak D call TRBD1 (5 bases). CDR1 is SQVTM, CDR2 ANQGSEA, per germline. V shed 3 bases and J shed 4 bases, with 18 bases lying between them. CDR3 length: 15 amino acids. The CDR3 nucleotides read TGCAGCGTTGATACAGCTCTCATTGGGGCCACTGAAGCTTTCTTT. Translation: CSVDTALIGATEAFF.

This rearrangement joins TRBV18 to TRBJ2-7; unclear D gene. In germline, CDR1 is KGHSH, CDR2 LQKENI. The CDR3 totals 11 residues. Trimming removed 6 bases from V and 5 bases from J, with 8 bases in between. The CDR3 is CASSREDEQYF. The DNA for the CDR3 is TGTGCCAGCTCTCGCGAAGACGAGCAGTACTTC.

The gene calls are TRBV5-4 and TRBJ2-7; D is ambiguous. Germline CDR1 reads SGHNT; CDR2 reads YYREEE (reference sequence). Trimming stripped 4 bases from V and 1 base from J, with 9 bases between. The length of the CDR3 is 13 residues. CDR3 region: CASSPTISYEQYF. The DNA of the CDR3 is TGTGCCAGCAGCCCAACTATATCCTACGAGCAGTACTTC.

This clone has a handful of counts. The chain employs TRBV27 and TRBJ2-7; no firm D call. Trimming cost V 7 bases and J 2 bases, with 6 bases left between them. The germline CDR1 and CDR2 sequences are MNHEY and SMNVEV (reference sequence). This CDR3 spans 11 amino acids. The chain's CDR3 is CASTPAYEQYF. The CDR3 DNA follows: TGTGCCAGCACCCCGGCCTACGAGCAGTACTTC.

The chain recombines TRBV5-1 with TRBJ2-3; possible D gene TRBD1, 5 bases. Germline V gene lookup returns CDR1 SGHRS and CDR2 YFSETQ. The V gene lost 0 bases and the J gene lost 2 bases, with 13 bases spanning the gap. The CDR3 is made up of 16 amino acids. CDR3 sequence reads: CASSLEISGATDTQYF. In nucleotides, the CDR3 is TGCGCCAGCAGCTTGGAAATCTCTGGGGCCACAGATACGCAGTATTTT.

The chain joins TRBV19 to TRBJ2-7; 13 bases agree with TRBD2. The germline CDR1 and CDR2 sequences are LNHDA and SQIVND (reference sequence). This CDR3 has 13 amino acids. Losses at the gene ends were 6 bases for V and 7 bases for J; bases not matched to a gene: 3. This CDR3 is CASSRLAGGEQYF. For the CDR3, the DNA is TGTGCCAGTAGCAGACTAGCGGGAGGAGAGCAGTACTTC.

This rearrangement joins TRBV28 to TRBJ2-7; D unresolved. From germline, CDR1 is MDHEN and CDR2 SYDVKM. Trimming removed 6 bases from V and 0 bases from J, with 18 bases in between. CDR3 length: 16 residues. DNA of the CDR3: TGTGCCAGCAGCCCGGGCTCCCTGCACCCCTCCTACGAGCAGTACTTC. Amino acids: CASSPGSLHPSYEQYF.

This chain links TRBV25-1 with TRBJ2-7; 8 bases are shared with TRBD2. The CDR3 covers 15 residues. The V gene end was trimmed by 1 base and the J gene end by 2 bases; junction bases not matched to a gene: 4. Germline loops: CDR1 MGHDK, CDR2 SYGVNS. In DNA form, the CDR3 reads TGTGCCAGCAGTGAATCGGGGACTAGGACCTACGAGCAGTACTTC. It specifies CASSESGTRTYEQYF.

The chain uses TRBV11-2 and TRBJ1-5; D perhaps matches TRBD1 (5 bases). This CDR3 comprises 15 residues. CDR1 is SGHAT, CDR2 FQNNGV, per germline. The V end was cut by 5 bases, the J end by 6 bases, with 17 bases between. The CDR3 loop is CASSLRVGVGQPQHF. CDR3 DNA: TGTGCCAGCAGCCTAAGGGTGGGGGTTGGTCAGCCCCAGCATTTT.

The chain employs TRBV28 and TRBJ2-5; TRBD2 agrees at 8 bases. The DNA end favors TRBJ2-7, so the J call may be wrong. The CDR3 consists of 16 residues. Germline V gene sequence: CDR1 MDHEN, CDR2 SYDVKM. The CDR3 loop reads CASSPHTSGGQNEQYF. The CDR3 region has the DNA TGTGCCAGCAGTCCCCATACTAGCGGAGGGCAGAACGAGCAGTACTTC.

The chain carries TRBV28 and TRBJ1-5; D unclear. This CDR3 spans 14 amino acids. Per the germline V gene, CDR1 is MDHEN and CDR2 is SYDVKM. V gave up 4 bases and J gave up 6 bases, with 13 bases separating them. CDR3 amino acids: CASSSNNPPQPQHF. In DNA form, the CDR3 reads TGTGCCAGCAGTTCTAACAACCCCCCTCAGCCCCAGCATTTT.

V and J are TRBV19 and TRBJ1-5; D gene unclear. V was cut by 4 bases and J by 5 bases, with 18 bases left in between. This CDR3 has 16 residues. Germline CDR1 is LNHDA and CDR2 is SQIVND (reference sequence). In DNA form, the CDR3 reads TGTGCCAGTAGTACTCGGGTGGGGTCGCGATATCAGCCCCAGCATTTT. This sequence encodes CASSTRVGSRYQPQHF.